The present T cell receptor (beta chain) was sequenced within a study of CD8 T cells in ankylosing spondylitis. Study-level points and caveats: Some of the motif variants had earlier been found in reactive arthritis patients' fluid and blood.

The CDR3 is 13 amino acids. The germline CDR1 and CDR2 sequences are MDHEN and SYDVKM. Trimming took 5 bases from V and 5 from J; bases not matched to a gene: 2. Each TCR beta library was made by quantitative 5'-RACE that incorporated molecular barcodes. TCRdb ran MiXCR on the 5' RACE reads and lists one entry per CDR3 protein. The table includes 250,000 to 350,000 distinct CDR3 sequences, roughly 20% detected once. A note on this clonotype: What it binds is unknown.

Sequenced input: blood, either unsorted or a sorted T cell fraction (not recorded which). The clonotype originates from a male donor with ankylosing spondylitis or in good health (not recorded which). This sequence joins TRBV28 and TRBJ2-1; 8 bases align to TRBD2. The CDR3 DNA reads as TGTGCCAGCAGTGGGACTAGGGACAATGAGCAGTTCTTC. It codes for CASSGTRDNEQFF.